The entry below describes one TCR beta chain. The target antigen is unknown. This sample is drawn from a study of T cells after yellow fever vaccination. Study in general: Some fractions had low cell numbers, and these were prepared with SMART-Seq v4 Ultra Low Input.

TCRdb reprocessed the 5' RACE reads via MiXCR and lists one record per CDR3 protein. Among fewer than 350,000 distinct CDR3 sequences listed, 8% to 10% were seen once. CDR1 LGHNT and CDR2 FRNRAP come from the germline V gene. There are 15 residues in the CDR3. The V end lost 4 bases, the J end lost 8 bases, and 17 bases lay between the germline ends. General study results and limits: Most primary-vaccination clones recurred post-booster (more than 95% CD4, 88% CD8). Of the clonotypes, a small share occurred in both CD4 and CD8 compartments. Peaking faster, on day 5 versus 15, the secondary response was nonetheless weaker.

Specimen: PBMCs, collected on the day of the first yellow fever vaccination. The V and J genes are TRBV12-5 and TRBJ1-4, with a possible D match to TRBD1 (6 bases). The source is a man aged 18 to 30 who received the YFV17D yellow fever vaccine. CDR3 residues: CASGSPAGAEEKLFF. CDR3 bases: TGTGCTAGTGGTTCCCCTGCGGGGGCGGAGGAAAAACTGTTTTTT.